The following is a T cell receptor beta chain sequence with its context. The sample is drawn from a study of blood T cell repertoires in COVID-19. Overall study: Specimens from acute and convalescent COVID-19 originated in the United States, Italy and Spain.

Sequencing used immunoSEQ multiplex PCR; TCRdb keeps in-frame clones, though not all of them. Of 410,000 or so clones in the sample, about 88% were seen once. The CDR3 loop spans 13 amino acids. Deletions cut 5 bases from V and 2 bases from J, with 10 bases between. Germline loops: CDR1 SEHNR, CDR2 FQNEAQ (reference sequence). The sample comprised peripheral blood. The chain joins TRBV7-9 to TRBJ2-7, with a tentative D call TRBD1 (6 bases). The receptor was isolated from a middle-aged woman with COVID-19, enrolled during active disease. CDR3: CASSRDIAYEQYF. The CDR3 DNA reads TGTGCCAGCAGCCGGGACATCGCCTACGAGCAGTACTTC.